This TCR beta chain was profiled in a study of tumor-infiltrating lymphocytes in primary liver carcinoma. Overall study: About 3.5 to 8 million productive TCRbeta reads were obtained from the samples, with similar numbers across tissue types. Points from the study as a whole: Tumors and blood were compared for top-250-clone fraction, and tumors had the significantly higher value (p = 0.039). Overlap in tumor-adjacent and tumor-blood pairs fell below that of tumor region pairs.

A constant-region primer primed TCR beta cDNA synthesis from 500 ng of total RNA. TCR beta libraries came from three nested multiplex PCR rounds using slightly modified ARM-PCR. Use of TRBV1-TRBV30 forward primers with a C-beta reverse primer characterized the first two PCR rounds, which lasted about 9 cycles each. TCRdb reanalysed the multiplex PCR reads using MiXCR and keeps one entry per CDR3 protein. The sample carries 300,000 to 400,000 distinct CDR3 sequences, 65% recorded once. Germline CDR1 SGHNT, CDR2 YENEEA. V lost 4 bases to trimming and J lost 5 bases, with 21 bases between them. CDR3 size: 17 residues. Researchers drew blood RNA from unsorted whole blood and extracted germline DNA as well. As concerns this clonotype: What it binds is not known.

This receptor was taken from a man aged 35 to 55 with primary liver carcinoma and hepatitis B virus infection. The specimen sequenced was peripheral blood. The chain couples TRBV11-3 to TRBJ2-1; D is perhaps TRBD2 (5 bases). CDR3 in amino acids: CASSSDRGLANNNEQFF. DNA of the CDR3: TGTGCCAGCAGCTCAGATAGAGGGCTAGCAAACAACAATGAGCAGTTCTTC.